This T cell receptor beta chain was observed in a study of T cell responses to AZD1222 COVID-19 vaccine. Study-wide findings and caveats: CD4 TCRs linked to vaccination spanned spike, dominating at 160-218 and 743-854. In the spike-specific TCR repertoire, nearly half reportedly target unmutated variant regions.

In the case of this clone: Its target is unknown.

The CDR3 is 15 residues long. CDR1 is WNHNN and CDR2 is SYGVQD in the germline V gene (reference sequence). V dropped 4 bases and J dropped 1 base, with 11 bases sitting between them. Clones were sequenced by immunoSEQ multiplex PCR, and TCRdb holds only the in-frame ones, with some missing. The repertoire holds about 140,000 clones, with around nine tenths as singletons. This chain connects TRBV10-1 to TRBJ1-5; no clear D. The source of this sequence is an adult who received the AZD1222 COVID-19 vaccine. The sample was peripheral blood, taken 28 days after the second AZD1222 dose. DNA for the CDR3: TGCGCCAGCAGTGCCCCTCAACTAAGCAATCAGCCCCAGCATTTT. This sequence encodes CASSAPQLSNQPQHF.